This passage covers 16 T cell receptor beta chains from one sample sequenced in a study of metastatic and nonmetastatic thyroid tumors. TCRdb reanalyzed the PCR reads with MiXCR. The sample has approximately 12,000 clones, around 29% seen once. No treatment had been given to any patient before thyroid surgery. Sequencing was carried out using tumor tissue. These receptors originate from a female donor with papillary thyroid cancer or a benign thyroid nodule (not recorded which). Some clones in this sample may be carry-over from other donors' samples.

The CDR3 loop reads CATSREGGTYEQYF. CDR3 nucleotide sequence: TGTGCCACCAGCAGAGAGGGGGGAACCTACGAGCAGTACTTC. This chain connects TRBV15 to TRBJ2-7, with D perhaps TRBD2 (6 bases). CDR1 is LNHNV, CDR2 YYDKDF, per germline (reference sequence). The CDR3 has 14 residues. V lost 0 bases to trimming and J lost 2 bases, with 8 bases between them.

This clone has more than one count but fewer than ten. The CDR3 DNA reads TGTGCCAGCAGTCCCGTCGGGACGGGCTCCTACGAGCAGTACTTC. Its translation: CASSPVGTGSYEQYF. This rearrangement joins TRBV6-1 to TRBJ2-7, with D possibly called TRBD1 or TRBD2 (5 bases each). CDR3 size: 15 residues. Germline V lookup: CDR1 MNHNS, CDR2 SASEGT. The V end was cut by 5 bases, the J end by 0 bases, with 14 bases between.

The sample holds a few counts of this clone. This rearrangement joins TRBV6-1 to TRBJ2-7; a weak D match, TRBD1 (6 bases). Germline loops: CDR1 MNHNS, CDR2 SASEGT. The V end lost 6 bases, the J end lost 3 bases, and 18 bases lay between the germline ends. CDR3 length: 15 amino acids. CDR3 in DNA: TGTGCCAGCAGCCGGACAGCGAGTTTAGGCTACGAGCAGTACTTC. Encoded protein: CASSRTASLGYEQYF.

In this sample, this clone is medium-sized. V usage is TRBV11-2 and J usage is TRBJ2-7; no firm D call. Germline V CDR1 and CDR2: SGHAT, FQNNGV. The CDR3 covers 15 residues. The V gene lost 1 base and the J gene lost 0 bases, with 10 bases spanning the gap. CDR3 nucleotides: TGTGCCAGCAGCTTAGGATGGGAAATCTCCTACGAGCAGTACTTC. As protein: CASSLGWEISYEQYF.

This clone was found many times. The chain couples TRBV6-1 to TRBJ2-7; perhaps TRBD1 as D (6 bases). V was shortened by 2 bases and J by 2 bases, with 16 bases between the two germline ends. The CDR3 spans 16 residues. Germline assignment: CDR1 MNHNS and CDR2 SASEGT. The CDR3 bases are TGTGCCAGCAGTGAACTGGACAGCTTAACCACCTACGAGCAGTACTTC. Translated: CASSELDSLTTYEQYF.

The table lists this clone with a few counts. A junction end diverges from the germline sequence, so it may reflect a read error. This rearrangement joins TRBV7-9 to TRBJ2-1; perhaps TRBD2 as D (5 bases). Germline V gives CDR1 SEHNR, CDR2 FQNEAQ (reference sequence). The CDR3 has 13 residues. The CDR3 DNA follows: TGTGCCATCAGCTCGACACTAGTTGTTGAGCAGTTCTTC. Protein product: CAISSTLVVEQFF.

Many counts were recorded for this clone. V usage is TRBV4-2 and J usage is TRBJ2-2, with TRBD2 identical over 8 bases. The germline V gene has CDR1 LGHNA and CDR2 YNFKEQ. The ends lost 0 bases at V and 2 bases at J; junction bases unmatched: 5. This CDR3 has 17 amino acids. CDR3 region: CASSQDSSGANTGELFF. The CDR3 DNA reads TGTGCCAGCAGCCAAGATAGTAGCGGGGCAAACACCGGGGAGCTGTTTTTT.

This chain uses TRBV6-5 with TRBJ2-7; D uncertain. This CDR3 region has 14 residues. V gave up 0 bases and J gave up 2 bases, with 8 bases separating them. CDR1 is MNHEY and CDR2 is SVGAGI in the germline V gene. The CDR3 reads CASSYSAGTYEQYF. DNA of the CDR3: TGTGCCAGCAGTTACTCGGCAGGAACCTACGAGCAGTACTTC.

The chain uses TRBV5-5 and TRBJ1-5; 7 bases map to TRBD1. The ends lost 2 bases at V and 1 base at J; junction bases unmatched: 3. Germline V gives CDR1 SGHKS, CDR2 YYEKEE (reference sequence). The CDR3 contains 15 residues. As DNA, the CDR3 is TGTGCCAGCAGCTTAAACAGGGGAAGCAATCAGCCCCAGCATTTT. Its protein product is CASSLNRGSNQPQHF. The variable domain in full, completed from reference TRBV5-5 and TRBJ1-5, reads DAGVTQSPTHLIKTRGQQVTLRCSPISGHKSVSWYQQVLGQGPQFIFQYYEKEERGRGNFPDRFSARQFPNYSSELNVNALLLGDSALYLCASSLNRGSNQPQHFGDGTRLSIL.

In regard to this clone: This is likely a read error, given that the CDR3 carries no conserved phenylalanine or tryptophan at its end. This chain uses TRBV6-1 with TRBJ1-1, with D hard to call. CDR1 and CDR2 from the germline V gene are MNHNS and SASEGT. The CDR3 covers 15 residues. CDR3 residues: CASSEGLLLNPEAFL. In nucleotides, the CDR3 is TGTGCCAGCAGTGAGGGCTTGCTTTTGAACCCTGAAGCTTTCCTT.

This clone was picked up a small number of times. The CDR3 DNA reads TGTGCCAGCAGTGGCAGGGTTTGGGGCAGCAATCAGCCCCAGCATTTT. Its translation: CASSGRVWGSNQPQHF. The V gene is TRBV28, the J gene TRBJ1-5; tentatively, D is TRBD1 (5 bases). Germline V gives CDR1 MDHEN, CDR2 SYDVKM. The V gene lost 5 bases and the J gene lost 1 base, with 15 bases spanning the gap. CDR3 length: 16 amino acids.

This chain joins TRBV9 and TRBJ2-2, with D possibly matching TRBD2 (6 bases). Looked up from germline, CDR1 is SGDLS and CDR2 is YYNGEE. V dropped 1 base and J dropped 0 bases, with 13 bases sitting between them. CDR3 length: 17 residues. CDR3 sequence: CASSVNRVAANTGELFF. DNA of the CDR3: TGTGCCAGCAGCGTAAATAGGGTAGCGGCGAACACCGGGGAGCTGTTTTTT.

Notes on this clone: The CDR3 does not end in the conserved phenylalanine or tryptophan, so this is likely a read error. The chain recombines TRBV10-2 with TRBJ2-7; D might be TRBD2 (7 bases). Trimming left V 8 bases short and J 3 bases short, with 17 bases between. The CDR3 runs 14 residues. Germline values: CDR1 WSHSY, CDR2 SAAADI. The CDR3 loop is CASWGGGGGYEQYS. The CDR3 DNA is TGCGCCAGCTGGGGGGGGGGCGGAGGCTACGAGCAGTACTCA.

The chain links TRBV11-3 to TRBJ1-2; no firm D call. In germline, CDR1 is SGHNT, CDR2 YENEEA. Trimming removed 1 base from V and 8 bases from J, with 14 bases in between. The CDR3 is 14 residues long. The DNA for the CDR3 is TGTGCCAGCAGCTTAGCGAGGAGGGTTGGCGGCTACACCTTC. It specifies CASSLARRVGGYTF.

The chain recombines TRBV20-1 with TRBJ2-5; 11 nucleotides align to TRBD2. Per germline, CDR1 DFQATT and CDR2 SNEGSKA (reference sequence). J lost 5 bases, V lost 5 bases, and 16 bases had no gene match. This CDR3 comprises 17 residues. CDR3 sequence reads: CSAPPPGLAVVGETQYF. In nucleotides, the CDR3 is TGCAGTGCTCCCCCCCCGGGACTAGCGGTAGTAGGGGAGACCCAGTACTTC.

J is TRBJ1-3 and V is TRBV6-1; D unresolved. This CDR3 has 15 residues. Germline values: CDR1 MNHNS, CDR2 SASEGT. V was pared by 6 bases and J by 7 bases, with 19 bases between. In DNA, the CDR3 is TGTGCCAGCAGCCTAGGTGGCCCCATAGGGAACACCATATATTTT. Translating gives CASSLGGPIGNTIYF.